The 28 T cell receptor beta chains below come from one sample, sequenced in a study of T cell responses to AZD1222 COVID-19 vaccine. The data were produced by immunoSEQ multiplex PCR, yet TCRdb's version contains in-frame clones alone and is incomplete. The table shows fewer than 200,000 clones, with over 80% occurring only once. Material: peripheral blood, obtained on day 0 of AZD1222 vaccination. The receptor set was obtained from an adult in good health.

The J gene is TRBJ2-3, the V gene TRBV5-1; 7 bases agree with TRBD1. The CDR3 contains 15 residues. CDR1 and CDR2 from the germline V gene are SGHRS and YFSETQ. V trimming: 2 bases; J trimming: 2 bases; junction bases outside the gene matches: 5. CDR3 amino acids: CASSFSGTDTDTQYF. CDR3 bases: TGCGCCAGCAGCTTTTCCGGGACAGACACAGATACGCAGTATTTT.

The J gene is TRBJ2-7, the V gene TRBV6-2 or TRBV6-3; D is ambiguous. The V gene lost 3 bases and the J gene lost 0 bases, with 9 bases spanning the gap. The CDR3 spans 14 residues. Germline V gene lookup returns CDR1 MNHEY and CDR2 SVGEGT. The CDR3 coding sequence is TGTGCCAGCAGTTATGGGCAGAGCTCCTACGAGCAGTACTTC. Protein: CASSYGQSSYEQYF.

This clone was observed a single time. The V call is TRBV10-2, the J call TRBJ1-2; D uncertain. Germline V gene sequence: CDR1 WSHSY, CDR2 SAAADI. The CDR3 has 11 residues. V was shortened by 4 bases and J by 8 bases, with 8 bases between the two germline ends. CDR3 in amino acids: CASSADGGYTF. CDR3 sequence (DNA): TGCGCCAGCAGTGCGGACGGCGGCTACACCTTC.

This chain links TRBV27 with TRBJ1-5; the D gene is possibly TRBD1 (6 bases). CDR3 length: 15 amino acids. V lost 7 bases to trimming and J lost 0 bases, with 13 bases between them. Germline lookup yields CDR1 MNHEY and CDR2 SMNVEV (reference sequence). CDR3 sequence (DNA): TGTGCCAGCAAAGGGGGGATATATAGCAATCAGCCCCAGCATTTT. Translation gives CASKGGIYSNQPQHF.

This clone was counted a few times. In DNA, the CDR3 is TGTGCCAGCAGCTTAGCAGAGAACACTGAAGCTTTCTTT. Encoded protein: CASSLAENTEAFF. The chain carries TRBV7-8 and TRBJ1-1; no definite D call. The CDR3 consists of 13 residues. The germline V and J ends were trimmed by 0 bases and 1 base, with 3 bases remaining between them. Germline CDR1 SGHVS, CDR2 FQNEAQ.

The J gene is TRBJ1-5, the V gene TRBV6-4; D is uncertain. Germline loops: CDR1 MRHNA, CDR2 SNTAGT. This CDR3 spans 14 amino acids. Between the trimmed V and J ends, which lost 0 bases and 5 bases, there was a span of 8 bases. Here the CDR3 DNA reads TGTGCCAGCAGTGACTCGACGAGGTATCAGCCCCAGCATTTT. Encoded protein: CASSDSTRYQPQHF.

The chain links TRBV28 to TRBJ2-7; the D call may be TRBD1 or TRBD2 (6 bases each). The CDR3 is made up of 16 amino acids. Germline V gene sequence: CDR1 MDHEN, CDR2 SYDVKM. V was trimmed by 2 bases and J by 0 bases, leaving 14 bases between them. CDR3 residues: CASSLVTGASSYEQYF. The CDR3 DNA reads as TGTGCCAGCAGTTTAGTGACGGGGGCTAGCTCCTACGAGCAGTACTTC. The full variable domain, rest sourced from reference TRBV28 and TRBJ2-7, is DVKVTQSSRYLVKRTGEKVFLECVQDMDHENMFWYRQDPGLGLRLIYFSYDVKMKEKGDIPEGYSVSREKKERFSLILESASTNQTSMYLCASSLVTGASSYEQYFGPGTRLTVT.

The rearrangement joins TRBV6-4 to TRBJ2-2; 10 nucleotides match TRBD1. V gave up 4 bases and J gave up 3 bases; unmatched junction bases: 2. Per the germline V gene, CDR1 is MRHNA and CDR2 is SNTAGT. The CDR3 contains 15 residues. CDR3 protein: CASSGQGAHTGELFF. Written as DNA, the CDR3 is TGTGCCAGCAGTGGACAGGGGGCGCACACCGGGGAGCTGTTTTTT.

The chain carries TRBV12-5 and TRBJ2-1; 9 bases are a match to TRBD1. Germline V gene data show CDR1 as LGHNT and CDR2 as FRNRAP. Losses at the gene ends were 6 bases for V and 8 bases for J; bases not matched to a gene: 11. The CDR3 sequence is 15 residues long. The CDR3 region is CASGVPGQGLHEQFF. DNA for the CDR3: TGTGCTAGTGGCGTTCCGGGACAGGGTCTGCATGAGCAGTTCTTC.

This chain connects TRBV4-1 to TRBJ1-3; D is unresolved. CDR3 length: 15 amino acids. CDR1 is MGHRA and CDR2 is YSYEKL in the germline V gene. Trimming shortened V by 2 bases and J by 4 bases, and 12 bases separated the two germline ends. The CDR3 DNA sequence: TGCGCCAGCAGCCAACCAGCCAGTTCCGGAAACACCATATATTTT. It encodes CASSQPASSGNTIYF.

The table lists this clone with a count of one. V usage is TRBV9 and J usage is TRBJ1-2; perhaps TRBD1 as D (6 bases). The germline CDR1 and CDR2 sequences are SGDLS and YYNGEE. The CDR3 loop spans 14 amino acids. Trimming took off 0 bases at V and 8 bases at J, with 14 bases between the two ends. The CDR3 coding sequence is TGTGCCAGCAGCGTAGGGGAGGGGGTCAAGGGCTACACCTTC. Translated, it gives CASSVGEGVKGYTF.

This chain uses TRBV7-2 with TRBJ2-3; TRBD2 matches 10 bases. The CDR3 sequence is 16 residues long. Trimming cost V 6 bases and J 1 base; bases outside gene matches: 7. The germline gives CDR1 SGHTA, CDR2 FQGNSA. As DNA, the CDR3 is TGTGCCAGCAGGTCTTGGGGGACTAGCGGCACAGATACGCAGTATTTT. Encoded protein: CASRSWGTSGTDTQYF.

The CDR3 protein is CASTNFPGLSNTEAFF. In nucleotides, the CDR3 is TGTGCCAGCACCAACTTTCCGGGACTGAGTAACACTGAAGCTTTCTTT. The chain couples TRBV19 to TRBJ1-1; D might be TRBD1 (5 bases). Germline V gene data show CDR1 as LNHDA and CDR2 as SQIVND (reference sequence). There are 16 residues in the CDR3. Trimming pared 9 bases from V and 2 bases from J, leaving 22 bases between.

This clone was found once. This chain uses TRBV29-1 with TRBJ2-1; 10 bases are shared with TRBD2. The V gene's germline CDR1 is SQVTM and CDR2 ANQGSEA. CDR3 length equals 18 residues. V lost 6 bases to trimming and J lost 0 bases; unmatched junction nucleotides: 14. CDR3 protein: CSVLQGLAPKYSYNEQFF. DNA of the CDR3: TGCAGCGTCCTTCAGGGACTAGCGCCCAAGTACTCCTACAATGAGCAGTTCTTC.

The chain has TRBV27 and TRBJ1-2; 9 nucleotides align to TRBD1. CDR1 is MNHEY and CDR2 is SMNVEV in the germline V gene (reference sequence). The CDR3 loop spans 14 amino acids. The junction had 8 bases not matched to a gene; V was cut back by 5 bases and J by 7 bases. The CDR3 DNA reads as TGTGCCAGCAGTGCGGCGGGACAGGGCTTTGGCTACACCTTC. Translated: CASSAAGQGFGYTF.

This chain connects TRBV6-5 to TRBJ1-4; TRBD1 agrees at 8 bases. The CDR3 extends over 15 amino acids. Germline lookup yields CDR1 MNHEY and CDR2 SVGAGI. The ends lost 6 bases at V and 8 bases at J; junction bases unmatched: 11. CDR3 bases: TGTGCCAGCAGACAACAGGGGGGAGCAGAGGAAAAACTGTTTTTT. Protein sequence: CASRQQGGAEEKLFF.

The V call is TRBV10-2, the J call TRBJ2-7; no clear D. The germline V and J ends were trimmed by 6 bases and 3 bases, with 6 bases remaining between them. The CDR3 covers 11 residues. CDR1 WSHSY and CDR2 SAAADI come from the germline V gene. Here the CDR3 DNA reads TGCGCCAGCAGGGGTTACTACGAGCAGTACTTC. Its protein product is CASRGYYEQYF.

V gene TRBV11-3 combines with J gene TRBJ2-7, with D possibly being TRBD1 (5 bases). CDR3 size: 14 residues. Per germline, CDR1 SGHNT and CDR2 YENEEA. V lost 1 base and J lost 3, with 10 bases in between. The CDR3 spells CASSLAPTVYEQYF. DNA for the CDR3: TGTGCCAGCAGCTTAGCCCCGACAGTCTACGAGCAGTACTTC.

The chain joins TRBV28 to TRBJ1-2; 8 bases match TRBD1. This CDR3 spans 14 amino acids. Trimming cost V 10 bases and J 3 bases; bases outside gene matches: 10. CDR1 is MDHEN, CDR2 SYDVKM, per germline. CDR3 residues: CAISRTGRDYGYTF. The CDR3 DNA sequence: TGTGCCATCTCCAGGACAGGGAGGGACTATGGCTACACCTTC.

The CDR3 here is CASSYLLAGSSYNEQFF. The CDR3 DNA reads as TGTGCCAGCAGTTACCTCCTAGCGGGAAGCTCCTACAATGAGCAGTTCTTC. V gene TRBV6-2 or TRBV6-3 combines with J gene TRBJ2-1, with 9 bases matching TRBD2. J lost 0 bases, V lost 2 bases, and 5 bases had no gene match. Per germline, CDR1 MNHEY and CDR2 SVGEGT. This CDR3 has 17 residues.

The gene calls are TRBV2 and TRBJ2-5; D call uncertain. The length of the CDR3 is 12 residues. V lost 6 bases, J lost 1 base, and 6 bases lay in between. Per the germline V gene, CDR1 is SNHLY and CDR2 is FYNNEI. CDR3 region: CASSRLQETQYF. CDR3 sequence (DNA): TGTGCCAGCAGCAGGCTCCAAGAGACCCAGTACTTC.

The gene calls are TRBV6-5 and TRBJ2-7, with TRBD1 matching over 7 bases. V dropped 5 bases and J dropped 6; count of bases not matched to a gene: 4. The CDR3 sequence is 12 residues long. In germline, CDR1 is MNHEY, CDR2 SVGAGI. The CDR3 DNA sequence: TGTGCCAGCAGTCCCACAGGGGTCGAGCAGTACTTC. This sequence encodes CASSPTGVEQYF.

This clone was counted ten times or more. The gene calls are TRBV5-1 and TRBJ2-7; 8 nucleotides line up with TRBD2. Germline values: CDR1 SGHRS, CDR2 YFSETQ. The CDR3 is 16 residues long. The J segment lost 0 bases and the V segment lost 3 bases, leaving 8 bases of the junction unmatched. The CDR3 sequence is CASSSGLADTSYEQYF. The CDR3 nucleotides read TGCGCCAGCAGCTCTGGACTAGCCGATACCTCCTACGAGCAGTACTTC.

V and J are TRBV3-1 (or the pseudogene TRBV3-2) and TRBJ1-1; no reliable D call. Trimming left V 1 base short and J 10 bases short, with 10 bases between. The CDR3 runs to 12 residues. Germline V lookup: CDR1 LGHDT, CDR2 YNNKEL (reference sequence). The DNA for the CDR3 is TGTGCCAGCAGCCAAGGGACTCTGGGAGCTTTCTTT. Translated, it gives CASSQGTLGAFF.

The chain is built from TRBV9 and TRBJ2-7; TRBD2 matches at 14 bases. CDR1 and CDR2 (germline): SGDLS, YYNGEE. The V gene end was trimmed by 4 bases and the J gene end by 6 bases; junction bases not matched to a gene: 3. The CDR3 totals 14 residues. DNA for the CDR3: TGTGCCAGCAGCCTCGGGACTAGCGGGGGCGAGCAGTACTTC. Its translation is CASSLGTSGGEQYF.

The V call is TRBV11-2, the J call TRBJ2-3; maybe TRBD2 (5 bases). Germline CDR1 is SGHAT and CDR2 is FQNNGV. The CDR3 runs to 14 residues. With 5 bases removed from V and 0 bases from J, the gap between germline ends came to 9 bases. As DNA, the CDR3 is TGTGCCAGCAGCCTTGGACTCAGCACAGATACGCAGTATTTT. Translation: CASSLGLSTDTQYF.

This chain links TRBV6-5 with TRBJ1-4; a weak D match, TRBD1 (5 bases). Germline-derived CDR1 and CDR2 are MNHEY and SVGAGI. V dropped 7 bases and J dropped 8 bases, with 14 bases sitting between them. CDR3 length: 13 amino acids. CDR3 loop: CASNLAGREKLFF. The CDR3, as DNA: TGTGCCAGCAACCTGGCAGGGCGGGAAAAACTGTTTTTT.

The chain employs TRBV2 and TRBJ1-5, with D tentatively TRBD1 (6 bases). V was trimmed by 7 bases and J by 9 bases, leaving 16 bases between them. Germline V lookup: CDR1 SNHLY, CDR2 FYNNEI. The CDR3 loop spans 13 amino acids. This chain's CDR3 is CASTRGFLTPQHF. The DNA of the CDR3 is TGTGCCAGCACCAGGGGCTTTTTGACGCCCCAGCATTTT.